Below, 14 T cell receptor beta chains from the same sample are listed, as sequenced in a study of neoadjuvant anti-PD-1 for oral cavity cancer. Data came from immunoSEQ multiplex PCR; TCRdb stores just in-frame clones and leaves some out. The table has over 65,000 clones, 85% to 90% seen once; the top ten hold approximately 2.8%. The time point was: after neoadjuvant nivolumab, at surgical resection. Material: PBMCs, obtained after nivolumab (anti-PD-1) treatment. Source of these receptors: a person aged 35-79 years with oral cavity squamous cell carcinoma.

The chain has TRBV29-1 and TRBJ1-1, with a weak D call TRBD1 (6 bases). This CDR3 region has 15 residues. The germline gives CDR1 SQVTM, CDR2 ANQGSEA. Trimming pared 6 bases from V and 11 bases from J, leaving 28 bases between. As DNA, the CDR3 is TGCAGCGTAGATTACAGGGCCCTCAGGGACAAGGGGGCTTTCTTT. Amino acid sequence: CSVDYRALRDKGAFF.

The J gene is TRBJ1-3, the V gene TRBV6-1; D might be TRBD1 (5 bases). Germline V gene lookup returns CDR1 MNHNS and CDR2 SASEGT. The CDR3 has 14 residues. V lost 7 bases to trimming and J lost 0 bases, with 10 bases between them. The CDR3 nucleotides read TGTGCCAGCACTTCCGGGACCTCTGGAAACACCATATATTTT. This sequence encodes CASTSGTSGNTIYF.

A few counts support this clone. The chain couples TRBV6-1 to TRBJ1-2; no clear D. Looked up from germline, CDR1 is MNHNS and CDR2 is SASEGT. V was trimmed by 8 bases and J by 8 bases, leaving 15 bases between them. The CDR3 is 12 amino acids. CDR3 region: CASSSVVWGYTF. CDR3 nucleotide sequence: TGTGCCAGCTCCTCAGTGGTCTGGGGCTACACCTTC.

The CDR3 DNA sequence: TGTGCCTGGGCTCCTCGGGACAGGGCCTACGAGCAGTACTTC. Protein sequence: CAWAPRDRAYEQYF. The genes are TRBV30 and TRBJ2-7, with 9 bases aligning to TRBD1. After removal of 5 bases from V and 2 bases from J, the junction contained 7 bases not matched to a gene. CDR3 length: 14 amino acids. CDR1 is GTSNPN, CDR2 SVGIG, per germline (reference sequence).

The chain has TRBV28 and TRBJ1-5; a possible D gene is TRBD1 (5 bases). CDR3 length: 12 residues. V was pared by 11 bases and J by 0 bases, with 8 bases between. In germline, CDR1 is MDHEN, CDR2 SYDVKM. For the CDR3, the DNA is TGTGCCGGGGCGGGTAGCAATCAGCCCCAGCATTTT. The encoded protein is CAGAGSNQPQHF.

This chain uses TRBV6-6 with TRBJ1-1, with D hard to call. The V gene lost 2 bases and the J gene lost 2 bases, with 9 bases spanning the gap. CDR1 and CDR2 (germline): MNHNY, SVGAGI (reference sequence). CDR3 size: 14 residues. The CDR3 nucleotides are TGTGCCAGCAGTTACGAAACAGTAAACACTGAAGCTTTCTTT. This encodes CASSYETVNTEAFF.

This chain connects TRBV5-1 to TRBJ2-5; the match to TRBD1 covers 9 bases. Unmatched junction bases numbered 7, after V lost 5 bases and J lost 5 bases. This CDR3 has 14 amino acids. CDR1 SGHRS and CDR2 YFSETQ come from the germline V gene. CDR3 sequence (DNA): TGCGCCAGCAGTGGACAGGGGCGAGGGGAGACCCAGTACTTC. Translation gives CASSGQGRGETQYF.

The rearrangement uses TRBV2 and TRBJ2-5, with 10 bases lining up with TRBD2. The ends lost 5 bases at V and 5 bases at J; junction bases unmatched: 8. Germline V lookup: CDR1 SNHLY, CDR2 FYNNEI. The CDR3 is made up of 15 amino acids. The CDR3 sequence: CASSLLAGVWETQYF. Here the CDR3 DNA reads TGTGCCAGCAGTCTCCTAGCGGGAGTTTGGGAGACCCAGTACTTC.

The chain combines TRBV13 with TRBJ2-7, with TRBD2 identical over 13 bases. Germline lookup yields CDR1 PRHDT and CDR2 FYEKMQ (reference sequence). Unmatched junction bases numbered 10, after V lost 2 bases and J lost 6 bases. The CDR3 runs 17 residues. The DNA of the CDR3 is TGTGCCAGCAGCTTACCCGCGTGGACTAGCGGGAGTCCCGAGCAGTACTTC. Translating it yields CASSLPAWTSGSPEQYF.

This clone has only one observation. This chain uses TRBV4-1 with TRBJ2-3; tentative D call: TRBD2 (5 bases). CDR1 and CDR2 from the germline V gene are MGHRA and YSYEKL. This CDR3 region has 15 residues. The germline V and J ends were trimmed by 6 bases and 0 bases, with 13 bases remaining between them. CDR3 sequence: CASSRLALSTDTQYF. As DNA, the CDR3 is TGCGCCAGCAGTCGGCTAGCTCTAAGCACAGATACGCAGTATTTT.

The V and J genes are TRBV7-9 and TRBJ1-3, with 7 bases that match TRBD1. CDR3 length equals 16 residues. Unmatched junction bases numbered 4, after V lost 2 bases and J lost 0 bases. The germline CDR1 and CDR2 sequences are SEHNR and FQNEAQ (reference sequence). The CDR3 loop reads CASSLRQGYSGNTIYF. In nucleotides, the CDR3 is TGTGCCAGCAGCTTAAGACAGGGCTACTCTGGAAACACCATATATTTT.

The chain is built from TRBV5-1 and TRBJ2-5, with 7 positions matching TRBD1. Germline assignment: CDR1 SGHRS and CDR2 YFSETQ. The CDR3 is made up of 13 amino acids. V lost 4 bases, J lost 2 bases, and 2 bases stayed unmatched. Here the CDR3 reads CASSTTGQETQYF. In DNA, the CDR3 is TGCGCCAGCAGCACGACAGGGCAAGAGACCCAGTACTTC.

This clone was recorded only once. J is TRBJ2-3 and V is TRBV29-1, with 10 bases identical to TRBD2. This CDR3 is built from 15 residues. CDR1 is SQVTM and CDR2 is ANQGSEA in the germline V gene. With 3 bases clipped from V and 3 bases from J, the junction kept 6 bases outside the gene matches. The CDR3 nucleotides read TGCAGCGTTGAGGCCACTAGCGGGGTAACAGATACGCAGTATTTT. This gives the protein CSVEATSGVTDTQYF.

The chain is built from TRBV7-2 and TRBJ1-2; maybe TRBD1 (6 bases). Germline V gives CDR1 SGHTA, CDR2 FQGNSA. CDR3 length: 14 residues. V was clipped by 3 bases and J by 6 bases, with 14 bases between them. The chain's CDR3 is CASSLGRGQDGYTF. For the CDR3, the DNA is TGTGCCAGCAGCTTGGGGAGGGGACAAGATGGCTACACCTTC.